This passage covers 14 T cell receptor beta chains from one sample sequenced in a study of blood T cell repertoires in COVID-19. Sequenced by immunoSEQ multiplex PCR; TCRdb stores in-frame clones only, minus some. The sample lists 320,000 or so clones, 75% to 90% occurring once. The specimen was PBMCs or T cells enriched from blood (not recorded which). These receptors all stem from a man aged 25-40 years who had recovered from COVID-19.

The rearrangement joins TRBV10-2 to TRBJ2-5, with 8 bases identical to TRBD2. This CDR3 contains 15 residues. Germline-derived CDR1 and CDR2 are WSHSY and SAAADI. With V trimmed by 4 bases and J by 10 bases, 14 bases remained unmatched. CDR3 DNA sequence: TGCGCCAGCAGTGTGGGGCGGGGGGCTCGGAGGGACCAGTACTTC. Its translation: CASSVGRGARRDQYF.

CDR3 coding DNA: TGTGCCAGCAGTGAGCAGGGAGGGTATGGCTACACCTTC. Protein product: CASSEQGGYGYTF. The chain has TRBV2 and TRBJ1-2; TRBD1 might be the D (5 bases). Germline V CDR1 and CDR2: SNHLY, FYNNEI. The CDR3 has 13 amino acids. Trimming left V 3 bases short and J 5 bases short, with 10 bases between. The full variable domain, with the rest looked up from reference TRBV2 and TRBJ1-2, is EPEVTQTPSHQVTQMGQEVILRCVPISNHLYFYWYRQILGQKVEFLVSFYNNEISEKSEIFDDQFSVERPDGSNFTLKIRSTKLEDSAMYFCASSEQGGYGYTFGSGTRLTVV.

The chain's CDR3 is CASSETGTGDLTRGYTF. CDR3 bases: TGTGCCAGCAGTGAAACTGGGACAGGGGACCTAACTAGGGGCTACACCTTC. The chain links TRBV6-1 to TRBJ1-2, with 10 bases lining up with TRBD1. Germline CDR1 MNHNS, CDR2 SASEGT. The V segment lost 2 bases and the J segment 8 bases; nucleotides outside the gene matches: 14. This CDR3 is 17 amino acids long.

With respect to this clone: The same CDR3 is also encoded by other DNA sequences in this sample. The chain employs TRBV29-1 and TRBJ1-6, with TRBD1 identical over 7 bases. The CDR3 sequence is 13 residues long. The V gene end was trimmed by 4 bases and the J gene end by 8 bases; junction bases not matched to a gene: 5. Per the germline V gene, CDR1 is SQVTM and CDR2 is ANQGSEA. The CDR3 sequence: CSVGQGRDSPLHF. Here the CDR3 DNA reads TGCAGCGTTGGACAGGGTCGGGATTCACCCCTCCACTTT.

V gene TRBV5-1 combines with J gene TRBJ1-4, with 8 bases aligning to TRBD1. CDR3 length equals 17 residues. Per germline, CDR1 SGHRS and CDR2 YFSETQ. V shed 3 bases and J 5 bases; nucleotides not matched to a gene: 12. The CDR3 DNA reads TGCGCCAGCAGCTCCGGACAGGGCGGTTGGACCAATGAAAAACTGTTTTTT. This encodes CASSSGQGGWTNEKLFF.

The V call is TRBV5-1, the J call TRBJ2-2, with 10 nucleotides matching TRBD1. Losses at the gene ends were 4 bases for V and 6 bases for J; bases not matched to a gene: 12. CDR1 is SGHRS and CDR2 is YFSETQ in the germline V gene. The CDR3 totals 17 residues. In DNA form, the CDR3 reads TGCGCCAGCAGCCCCCGACCGGGACAGGGGTGGCCCGGGGAGCTGTTTTTT. It specifies CASSPRPGQGWPGELFF.

The J gene is TRBJ2-5, the V gene TRBV18, with D perhaps matching TRBD1 (6 bases). CDR1 KGHSH and CDR2 LQKENI come from the germline V gene. CDR3 length: 13 residues. Trimming shortened V by 6 bases and J by 6 bases, and 14 bases separated the two germline ends. CDR3 sequence: CASSPDSGKTQYF. CDR3 DNA: TGTGCCAGCTCCCCGGACAGTGGAAAGACCCAGTACTTC.

This rearrangement joins TRBV12-5 to TRBJ2-2; TRBD2 aligns across 8 bases. Germline loops: CDR1 LGHNT, CDR2 FRNRAP. Trimming took 0 bases from V and 6 from J; bases not matched to a gene: 9. This CDR3 contains 17 residues. CDR3 DNA sequence: TGTGCTAGTGGTTTGGTGGTATCGGCGGGGGGTGCCGGGGAGCTGTTTTTT. Protein: CASGLVVSAGGAGELFF.

The rearrangement joins TRBV6-5 to TRBJ2-7; 8 bases map to TRBD1. The CDR3 sequence is 15 residues long. The germline gives CDR1 MNHEY, CDR2 SVGAGI. Trimming cost V 5 bases and J 7 bases; bases outside gene matches: 13. The CDR3 bases are TGTGCCAGCAGTACCACTCGCCGACAGGGGCGGGAGCAGTACTTC. Its translation is CASSTTRRQGREQYF.

The V gene is TRBV28, the J gene TRBJ2-4; a possible D gene is TRBD1 (6 bases). Germline V lookup: CDR1 MDHEN, CDR2 SYDVKM. The CDR3 sequence is 15 residues long. The V end was cut by 3 bases, the J end by 2 bases, with 11 bases between. The CDR3 spells CASSFQGQTKNIQYF. The CDR3 nucleotides read TGTGCCAGCAGTTTCCAGGGGCAAACCAAAAACATTCAGTACTTC.

The rearrangement joins TRBV19 to TRBJ1-1, with D perhaps matching TRBD1 (5 bases). The length of the CDR3 is 16 residues. Per germline, CDR1 LNHDA and CDR2 SQIVND (reference sequence). The V and J ends lost 3 bases and 3 bases respectively, with 17 bases between them. The DNA of the CDR3 is TGTGCCAGTAGTATCCCCCGCCTTGGGGGGTACACTGAAGCTTTCTTT. The encoded protein is CASSIPRLGGYTEAFF.

V is TRBV6-5 and J is TRBJ2-7, with TRBD1 matching 8 bases. CDR1 and CDR2 from the germline V gene are MNHEY and SVGAGI. After removal of 10 bases from V and 3 bases from J, the junction contained 5 bases not matched to a gene. The CDR3 loop spans 12 amino acids. Written as DNA, the CDR3 is TGTGCCACCTGGGACAGGTACTACGAGCAGTACTTC. Residues: CATWDRYYEQYF.

The V gene is TRBV6-5, the J gene TRBJ1-1; a weak D match, TRBD1 (5 bases). The V end was cut by 5 bases, the J end by 2 bases, with 12 bases between. Germline CDR1 and CDR2: MNHEY and SVGAGI. CDR3 length: 14 residues. For the CDR3, the DNA is TGTGCCAGCAGTATACAGGTGGTTAACACTGAAGCTTTCTTT. Translating gives CASSIQVVNTEAFF.

For the CDR3, the DNA is TGTGCCAGCAGCTTAGGGGTAGCGGGGGGTAATGAGCAGTTCTTC. Encoded protein: CASSLGVAGGNEQFF. The genes are TRBV7-7 and TRBJ2-1; 10 bases are shared with TRBD2. Germline CDR1 reads SSHAT; CDR2 reads FNYEAQ (reference sequence). The CDR3 totals 15 residues. V lost 1 base to trimming and J lost 7 bases; unmatched junction nucleotides: 4.